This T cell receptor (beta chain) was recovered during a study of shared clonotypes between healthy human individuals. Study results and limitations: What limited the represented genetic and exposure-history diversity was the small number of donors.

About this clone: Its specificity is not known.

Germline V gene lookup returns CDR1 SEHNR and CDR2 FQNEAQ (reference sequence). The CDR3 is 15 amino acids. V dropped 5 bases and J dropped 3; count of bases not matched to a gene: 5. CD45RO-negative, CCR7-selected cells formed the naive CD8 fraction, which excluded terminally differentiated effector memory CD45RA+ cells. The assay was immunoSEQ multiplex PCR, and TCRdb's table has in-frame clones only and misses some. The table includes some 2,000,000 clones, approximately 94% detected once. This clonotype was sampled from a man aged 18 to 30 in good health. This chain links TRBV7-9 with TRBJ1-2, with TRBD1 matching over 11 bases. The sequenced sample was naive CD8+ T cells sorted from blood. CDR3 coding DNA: TGTGCCAGCAGCCTCCGGGACAGGGGGGACTATGGCTACACCTTC. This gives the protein CASSLRDRGDYGYTF.